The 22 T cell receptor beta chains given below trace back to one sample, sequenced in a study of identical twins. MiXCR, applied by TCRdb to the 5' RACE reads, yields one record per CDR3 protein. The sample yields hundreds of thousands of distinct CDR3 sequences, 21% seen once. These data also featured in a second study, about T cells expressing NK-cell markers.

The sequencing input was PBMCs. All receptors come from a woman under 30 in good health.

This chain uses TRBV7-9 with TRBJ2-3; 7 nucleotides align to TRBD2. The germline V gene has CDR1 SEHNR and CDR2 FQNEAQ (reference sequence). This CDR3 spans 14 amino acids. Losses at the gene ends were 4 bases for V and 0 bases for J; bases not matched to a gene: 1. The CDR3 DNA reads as TGTGCCAGCAGCTCGACTAGCAGCACAGATACGCAGTATTTT. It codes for CASSSTSSTDTQYF.

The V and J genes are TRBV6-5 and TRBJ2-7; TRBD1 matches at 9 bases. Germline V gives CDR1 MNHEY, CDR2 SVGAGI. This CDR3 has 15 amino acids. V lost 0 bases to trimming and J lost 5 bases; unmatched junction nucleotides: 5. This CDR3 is CASSYSGTGPNEQYF. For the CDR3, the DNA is TGTGCCAGCAGTTACTCAGGGACAGGGCCCAACGAGCAGTACTTC.

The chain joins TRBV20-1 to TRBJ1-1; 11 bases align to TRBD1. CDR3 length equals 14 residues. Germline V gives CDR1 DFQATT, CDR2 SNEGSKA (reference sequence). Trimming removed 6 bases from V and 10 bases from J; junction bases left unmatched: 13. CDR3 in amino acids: CSASGQGASLGAFF. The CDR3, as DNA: TGCAGTGCGTCCGGACAGGGGGCGAGTTTAGGAGCTTTCTTT.

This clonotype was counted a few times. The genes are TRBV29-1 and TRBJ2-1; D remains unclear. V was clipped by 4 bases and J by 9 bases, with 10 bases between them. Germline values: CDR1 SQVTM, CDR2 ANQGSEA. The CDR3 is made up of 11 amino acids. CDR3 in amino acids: CSVVGLGEQFF. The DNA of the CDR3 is TGCAGCGTTGTAGGGCTAGGTGAGCAGTTCTTC.

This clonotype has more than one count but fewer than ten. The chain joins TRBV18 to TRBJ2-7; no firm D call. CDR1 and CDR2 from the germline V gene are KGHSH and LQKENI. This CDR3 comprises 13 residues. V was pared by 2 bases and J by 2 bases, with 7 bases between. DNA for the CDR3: TGTGCCAGCTCACCATCCCCACCCTACGAGCAGTACTTC. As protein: CASSPSPPYEQYF.

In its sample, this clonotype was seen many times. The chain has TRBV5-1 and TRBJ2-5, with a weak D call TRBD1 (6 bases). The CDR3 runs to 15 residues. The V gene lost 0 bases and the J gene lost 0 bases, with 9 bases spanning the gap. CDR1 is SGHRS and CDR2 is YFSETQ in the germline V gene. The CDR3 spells CASSLAGTYQETQYF. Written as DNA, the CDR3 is TGCGCCAGCAGCTTGGCAGGGACATACCAAGAGACCCAGTACTTC.

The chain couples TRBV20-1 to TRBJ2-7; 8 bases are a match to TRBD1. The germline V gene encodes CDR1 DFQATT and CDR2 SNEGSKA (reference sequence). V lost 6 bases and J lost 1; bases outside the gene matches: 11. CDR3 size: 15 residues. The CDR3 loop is CSARTRTGLSYEQYF. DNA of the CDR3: TGCAGTGCAAGAACCAGGACAGGGCTTTCCTACGAGCAGTACTTC.

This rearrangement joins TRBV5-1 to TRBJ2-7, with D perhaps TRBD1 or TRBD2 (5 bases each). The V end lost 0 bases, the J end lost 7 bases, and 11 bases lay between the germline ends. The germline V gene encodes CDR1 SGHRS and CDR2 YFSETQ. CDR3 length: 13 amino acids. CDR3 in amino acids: CASSLGQTGEQYF. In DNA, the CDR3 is TGCGCCAGCAGCTTGGGACAGACGGGGGAGCAGTACTTC.

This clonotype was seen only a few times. The CDR3 region is CSVEGLVSRNRETQYF. DNA of the CDR3: TGCAGCGTTGAAGGATTGGTGAGCCGTAATCGAGAGACCCAGTACTTC. The chain has TRBV29-1 and TRBJ2-5, with no clear D. The V end was cut by 1 base, the J end by 4 bases, with 19 bases between. CDR1 is SQVTM, CDR2 ANQGSEA, per germline. CDR3 length: 16 amino acids.

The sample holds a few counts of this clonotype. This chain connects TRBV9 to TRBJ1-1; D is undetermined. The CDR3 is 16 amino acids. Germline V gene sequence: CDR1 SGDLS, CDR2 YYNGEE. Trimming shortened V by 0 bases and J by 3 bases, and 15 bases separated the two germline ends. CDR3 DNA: TGTGCCAGCAGCGTAGCTATTTCGGGGATGGACACTGAAGCTTTCTTT. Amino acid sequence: CASSVAISGMDTEAFF.

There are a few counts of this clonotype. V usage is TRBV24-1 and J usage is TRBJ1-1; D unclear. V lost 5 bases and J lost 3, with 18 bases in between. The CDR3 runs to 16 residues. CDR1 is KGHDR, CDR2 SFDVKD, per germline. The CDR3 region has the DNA TGTGCCACCAGTGGTAGGCCCTTCAGCCCCCACACTGAAGCTTTCTTT. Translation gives CATSGRPFSPHTEAFF.

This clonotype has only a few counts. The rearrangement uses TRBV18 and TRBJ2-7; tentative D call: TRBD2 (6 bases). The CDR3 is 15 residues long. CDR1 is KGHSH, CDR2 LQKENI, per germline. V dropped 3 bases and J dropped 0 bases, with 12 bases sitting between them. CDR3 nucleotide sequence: TGTGCCAGCTCACCTGTCGGGAGCAGCTCCTACGAGCAGTACTTC. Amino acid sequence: CASSPVGSSSYEQYF. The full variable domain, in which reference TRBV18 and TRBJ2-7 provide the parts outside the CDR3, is NAGVMQNPRHLVRRRGQEARLRCSPMKGHSHVYWYRQLPEEGLKFMVYLQKENIIDESGMPKERFSAEFPKEGPSILRIQQVVRGDSAAYFCASSPVGSSSYEQYFGPGTRLTVT.

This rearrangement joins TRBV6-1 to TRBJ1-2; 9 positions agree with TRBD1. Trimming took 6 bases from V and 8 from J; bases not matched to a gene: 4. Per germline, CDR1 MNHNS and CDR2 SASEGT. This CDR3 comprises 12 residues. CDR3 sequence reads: CASSGTGNGYTF. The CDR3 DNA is TGTGCCAGCAGCGGGACAGGGAACGGCTACACCTTC.

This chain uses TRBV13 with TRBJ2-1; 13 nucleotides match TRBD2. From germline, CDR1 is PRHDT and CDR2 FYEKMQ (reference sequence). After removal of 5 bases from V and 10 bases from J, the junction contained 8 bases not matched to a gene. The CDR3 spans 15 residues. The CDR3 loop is CASSGRTSGSWEQFF. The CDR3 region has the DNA TGTGCCAGCAGCGGCCGGACTAGCGGGAGCTGGGAGCAGTTCTTC.

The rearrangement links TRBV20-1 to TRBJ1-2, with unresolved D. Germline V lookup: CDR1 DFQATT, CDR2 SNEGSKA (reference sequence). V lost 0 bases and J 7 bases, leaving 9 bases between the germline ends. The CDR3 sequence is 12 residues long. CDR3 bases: TGCAGTGCTAGAGAGAGTAAAGGTGGCTACACCTTC. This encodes CSARESKGGYTF.

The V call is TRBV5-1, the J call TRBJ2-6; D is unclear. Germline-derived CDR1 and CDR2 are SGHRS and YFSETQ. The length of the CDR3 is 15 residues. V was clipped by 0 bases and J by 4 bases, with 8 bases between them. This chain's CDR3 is CASSLGGGGANVLTF. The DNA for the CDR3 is TGCGCCAGCAGCTTGGGAGGTGGCGGGGCCAACGTCCTGACTTTC.

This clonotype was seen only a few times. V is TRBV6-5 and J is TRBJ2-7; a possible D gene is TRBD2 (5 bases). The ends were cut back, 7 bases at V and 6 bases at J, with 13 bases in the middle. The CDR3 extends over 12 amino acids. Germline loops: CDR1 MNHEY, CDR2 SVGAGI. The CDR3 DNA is TGTGCCAGCACCAACGGGATCTCCGAGCAGTACTTC. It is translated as CASTNGISEQYF.

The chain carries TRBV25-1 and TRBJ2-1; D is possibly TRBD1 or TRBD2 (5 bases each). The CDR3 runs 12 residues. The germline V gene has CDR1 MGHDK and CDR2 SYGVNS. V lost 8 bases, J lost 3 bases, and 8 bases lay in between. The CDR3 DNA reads TGTGCCAGCTGGGACCGCTACAATGAGCAGTTCTTC. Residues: CASWDRYNEQFF.

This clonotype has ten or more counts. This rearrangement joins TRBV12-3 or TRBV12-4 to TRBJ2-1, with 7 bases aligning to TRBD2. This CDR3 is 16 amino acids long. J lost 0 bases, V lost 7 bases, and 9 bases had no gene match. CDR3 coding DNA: TGTGCCAGCACCGTAATGGGCGGGAGCTCCTACAATGAGCAGTTCTTC. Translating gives CASTVMGGSSYNEQFF.

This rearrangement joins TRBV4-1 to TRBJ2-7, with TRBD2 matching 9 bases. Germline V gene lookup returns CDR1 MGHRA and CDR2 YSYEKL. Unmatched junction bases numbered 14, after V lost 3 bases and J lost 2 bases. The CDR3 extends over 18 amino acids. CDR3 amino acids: CASSQIFSGIAGAYEQYF. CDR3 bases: TGCGCCAGCAGCCAGATCTTTTCTGGAATAGCGGGGGCCTACGAGCAGTACTTC.

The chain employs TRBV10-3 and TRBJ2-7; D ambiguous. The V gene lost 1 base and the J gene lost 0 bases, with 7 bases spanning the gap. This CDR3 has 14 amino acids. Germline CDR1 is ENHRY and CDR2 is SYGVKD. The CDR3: CAISEYGSSYEQYF. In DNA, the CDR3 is TGTGCCATCAGTGAGTACGGCAGCTCCTACGAGCAGTACTTC.

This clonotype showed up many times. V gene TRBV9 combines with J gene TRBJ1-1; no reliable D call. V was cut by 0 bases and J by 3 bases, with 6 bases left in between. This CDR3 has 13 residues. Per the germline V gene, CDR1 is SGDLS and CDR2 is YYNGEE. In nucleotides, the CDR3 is TGTGCCAGCAGCGTAGTTGGGTACACTGAAGCTTTCTTT. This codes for CASSVVGYTEAFF.